The following is a T cell receptor (beta chain) sequence with its context. As yet, its antigen is unknown. The sample is drawn from a study of CD8 T cells in acute hepatitis C reinfection. Time point specified: naive CD8 control sorted from an acute-time-point sample. Cells were stained for CD3, CD8 and CD45RO, excluding dead cells. The study, taken as a whole, reports: Differing sequencing approaches may have limited exact matches to other epitopes.

Using immunoSEQ multiplex PCR, the repertoire was profiled, and TCRdb retains in-frame clones only, with some absent. The sample carries tens of thousands of clones, 75% to 90% recorded once. This sequence was found in a woman between 18 and 29 years old who spontaneously cleared hepatitis C infection. The sequenced material came from naive CD8+ T cells from PBMCs.

The DNA of the CDR3 is TGTGCCAGCAGCTTGACAACGGCCCAAGCCTACGAGCAGTACTTC. Translation: CASSLTTAQAYEQYF. The chain links TRBV5-5 to TRBJ2-7; D not resolved. This CDR3 region has 15 residues. Trimming took 1 base from V and 2 from J, leaving 13 bases between them. CDR1 is SGHKS and CDR2 is YYEKEE in the germline V gene (reference sequence).